This TCR beta chain comes out of a study of T cell changes during pregnancy in multiple sclerosis. With V trimmed by 6 bases and J by 5 bases, 12 bases remained unmatched. This CDR3 is built from 18 residues. Germline V gives CDR1 SGHTA, CDR2 FQGNSA. Here immunoSEQ multiplex PCR was the method, and the copy in TCRdb shows in-frame clones only, minus some. The sample consists of 70,000 to 90,000 clones, 90% to 95% of them appearing once. The rearrangement links TRBV7-2 to TRBJ2-5; 16 bases are shared with TRBD2. The specimen was PBMCs, collected in the first trimester of pregnancy. The receptor was isolated from a female donor in good health, serving as a control in a pregnancy study. Some clones in this sample may be carry-over from other donors' samples. As DNA, the CDR3 is TGTGCCAGCAGTCTAGGGACTAGCGGGAGGGCCAAAGGGGAGACCCAGTACTTC. As protein: CASSLGTSGRAKGETQYF.